Shown below are 2 T cell receptor beta chains from a single sample sequenced in a study of breast tumors, draining lymph nodes, adjacent tissues. TCRdb passed the multiplex PCR reads through MiXCR, listing each CDR3 protein once. This sample has about 230,000 distinct CDR3 sequences, with about 30% found just once. The lymph nodes were axillary draining lymph nodes from breast cancer patients. The source material was axillary lymph node tissue. The source is a female donor with breast cancer. Some clones in this sample may be carry-over from other donors' samples.

Comments on this clonotype: A much more abundant neighbour one base away suggests this may be a read error. Here the CDR3 DNA reads TGTGCCAGCTCACAGGGACGGGGAGGGCAGTTCTTC. This translates into CASSQGRGGQFF. The chain has TRBV18 and TRBJ2-1; D is possibly TRBD2 (6 bases). This CDR3 region has 12 residues. The V and J ends lost 4 bases and 12 bases respectively, with 13 bases between them. Germline V gene lookup returns CDR1 KGHSH and CDR2 LQKENI. The entire variable domain, with the rest obtained from reference TRBV18 and TRBJ2-1, is as follows: NAGVMQNPRHLVRRRGQEARLRCSPMKGHSHVYWYRQLPEEGLKFMVYLQKENIIDESGMPKERFSAEFPKEGPSILRIQQVVRGDSAAYFCASSQGRGGQFFGPGTRLTVL.

This clonotype was recorded many times. The genes are TRBV5-1 and TRBJ2-3; D remains ambiguous. V lost 7 bases to trimming and J lost 7 bases, with 10 bases between them. The CDR3 totals 11 residues. The germline gives CDR1 SGHRS, CDR2 YFSETQ. As DNA, the CDR3 is TGCGCCAGCCTGGGCGGCAATACGCAGTATTTT. This codes for CASLGGNTQYF.